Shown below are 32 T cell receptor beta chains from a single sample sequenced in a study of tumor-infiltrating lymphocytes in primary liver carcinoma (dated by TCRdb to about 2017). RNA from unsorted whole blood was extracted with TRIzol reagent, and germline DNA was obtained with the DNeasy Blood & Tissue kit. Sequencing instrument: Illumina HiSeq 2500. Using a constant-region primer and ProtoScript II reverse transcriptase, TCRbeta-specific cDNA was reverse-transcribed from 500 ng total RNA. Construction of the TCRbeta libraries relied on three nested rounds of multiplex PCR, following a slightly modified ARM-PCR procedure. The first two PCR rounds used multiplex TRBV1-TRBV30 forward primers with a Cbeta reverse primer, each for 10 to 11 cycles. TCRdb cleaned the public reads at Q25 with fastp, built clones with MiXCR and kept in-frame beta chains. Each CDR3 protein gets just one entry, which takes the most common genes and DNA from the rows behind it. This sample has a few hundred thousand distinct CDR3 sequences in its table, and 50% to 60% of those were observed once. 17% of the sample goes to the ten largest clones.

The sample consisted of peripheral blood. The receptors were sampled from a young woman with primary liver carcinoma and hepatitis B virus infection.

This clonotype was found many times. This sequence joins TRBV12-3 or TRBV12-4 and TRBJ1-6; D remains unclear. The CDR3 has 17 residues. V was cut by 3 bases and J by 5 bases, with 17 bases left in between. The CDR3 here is CASSFSPERTHNSPLHF. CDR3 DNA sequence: TGTGCCAGCAGTTTTTCCCCCGAAAGAACGCATAATTCACCCCTCCACTTT.

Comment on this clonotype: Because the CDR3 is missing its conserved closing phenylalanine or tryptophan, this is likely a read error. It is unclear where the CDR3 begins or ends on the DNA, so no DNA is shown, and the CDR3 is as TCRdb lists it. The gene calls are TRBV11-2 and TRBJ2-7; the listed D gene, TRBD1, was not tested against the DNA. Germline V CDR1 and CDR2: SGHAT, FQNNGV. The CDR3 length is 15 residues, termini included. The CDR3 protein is CASSFGTRSSYEQYS.

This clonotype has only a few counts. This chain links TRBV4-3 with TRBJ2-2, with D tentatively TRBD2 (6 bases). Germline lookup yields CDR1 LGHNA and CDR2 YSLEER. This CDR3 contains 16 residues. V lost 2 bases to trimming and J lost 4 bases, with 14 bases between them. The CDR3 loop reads CASSQKDYLVTGELFF. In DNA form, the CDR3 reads TGCGCCAGCAGCCAAAAGGACTACTTGGTCACCGGGGAGCTGTTTTTT.

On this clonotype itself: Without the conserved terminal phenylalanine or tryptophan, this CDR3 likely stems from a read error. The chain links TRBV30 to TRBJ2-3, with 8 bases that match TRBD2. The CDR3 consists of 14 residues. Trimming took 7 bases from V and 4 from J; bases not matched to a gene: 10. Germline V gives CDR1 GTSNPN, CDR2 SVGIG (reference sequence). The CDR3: CASSRHGGADTQYY. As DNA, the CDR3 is TGTGCCTCGAGCCGGCACGGGGGGGCAGATACGCAGTATTAT.

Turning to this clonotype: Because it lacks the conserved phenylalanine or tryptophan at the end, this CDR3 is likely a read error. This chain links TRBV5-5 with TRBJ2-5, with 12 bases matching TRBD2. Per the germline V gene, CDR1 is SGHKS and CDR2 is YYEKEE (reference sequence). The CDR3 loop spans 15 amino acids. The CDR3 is CAISSLAGGPETQYS. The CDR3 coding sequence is TGTGCCATCAGCTCCCTAGCGGGAGGGCCGGAGACCCAGTACTCC.

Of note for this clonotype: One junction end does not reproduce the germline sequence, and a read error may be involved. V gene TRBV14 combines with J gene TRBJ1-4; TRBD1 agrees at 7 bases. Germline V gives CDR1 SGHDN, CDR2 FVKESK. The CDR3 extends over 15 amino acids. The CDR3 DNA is TGTGCCAGCAGCCAATTGACAGGGTCGGTGGAAAAACTGCCTTTT. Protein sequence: CASSQLTGSVEKLPF.

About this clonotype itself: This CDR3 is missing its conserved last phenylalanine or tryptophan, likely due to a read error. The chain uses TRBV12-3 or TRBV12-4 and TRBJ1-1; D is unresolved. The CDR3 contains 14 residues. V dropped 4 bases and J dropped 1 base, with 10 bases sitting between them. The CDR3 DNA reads TGTGCCAGCAGTTCTCCCCTAAGGAACACTGAAGCTTTCCTT. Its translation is CASSSPLRNTEAFL.

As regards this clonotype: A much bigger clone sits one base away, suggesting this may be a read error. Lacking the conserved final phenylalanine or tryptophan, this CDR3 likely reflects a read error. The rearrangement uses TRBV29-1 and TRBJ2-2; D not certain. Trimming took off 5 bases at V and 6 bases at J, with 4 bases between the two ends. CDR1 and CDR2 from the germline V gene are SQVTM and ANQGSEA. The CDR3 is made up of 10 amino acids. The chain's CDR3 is CSVLAGELFS. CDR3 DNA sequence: TGCAGCGTTCTGGCCGGGGAGCTGTTTTCT.

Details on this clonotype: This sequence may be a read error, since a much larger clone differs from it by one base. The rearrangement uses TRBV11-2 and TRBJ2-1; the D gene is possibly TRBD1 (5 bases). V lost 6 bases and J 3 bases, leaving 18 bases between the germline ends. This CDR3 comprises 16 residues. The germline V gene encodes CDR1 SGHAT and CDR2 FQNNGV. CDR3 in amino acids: CASREIRELHYNEQFF. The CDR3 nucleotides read TGTGCCAGCAGGGAAATCAGGGAACTGCACTACAATGAGCAGTTCTTC.

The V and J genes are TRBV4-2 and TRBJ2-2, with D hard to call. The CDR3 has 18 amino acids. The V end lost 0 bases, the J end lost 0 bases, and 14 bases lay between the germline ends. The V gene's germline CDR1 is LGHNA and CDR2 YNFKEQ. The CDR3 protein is CASSQESSPLANTGELFF. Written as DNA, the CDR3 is TGTGCCAGCAGCCAAGAGTCATCACCCCTTGCGAACACCGGGGAGCTGTTTTTT.

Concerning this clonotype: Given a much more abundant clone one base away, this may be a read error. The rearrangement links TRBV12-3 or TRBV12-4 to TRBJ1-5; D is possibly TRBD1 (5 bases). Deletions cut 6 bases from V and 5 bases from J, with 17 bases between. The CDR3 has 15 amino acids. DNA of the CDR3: TGTGCCAGCAGCCTTGGACATGGGGCATATCAGCCCCAGCATTTT. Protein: CASSLGHGAYQPQHF.

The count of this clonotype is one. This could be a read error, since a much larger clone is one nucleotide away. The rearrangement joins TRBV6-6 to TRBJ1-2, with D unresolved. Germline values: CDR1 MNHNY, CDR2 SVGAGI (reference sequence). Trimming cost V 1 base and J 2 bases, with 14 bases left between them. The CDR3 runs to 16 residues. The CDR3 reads CASSYWTTRENYGYTF. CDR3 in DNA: TGTGCCAGCAGTTACTGGACGACAAGGGAAAACTATGGCTACACCTTC.

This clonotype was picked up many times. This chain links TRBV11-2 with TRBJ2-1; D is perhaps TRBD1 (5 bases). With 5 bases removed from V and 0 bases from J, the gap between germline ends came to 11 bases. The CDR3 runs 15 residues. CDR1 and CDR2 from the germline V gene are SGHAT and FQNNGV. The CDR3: CASSPDMSSYNEQFF. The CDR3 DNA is TGTGCCAGCAGCCCGGACATGAGCTCCTACAATGAGCAGTTCTTC.

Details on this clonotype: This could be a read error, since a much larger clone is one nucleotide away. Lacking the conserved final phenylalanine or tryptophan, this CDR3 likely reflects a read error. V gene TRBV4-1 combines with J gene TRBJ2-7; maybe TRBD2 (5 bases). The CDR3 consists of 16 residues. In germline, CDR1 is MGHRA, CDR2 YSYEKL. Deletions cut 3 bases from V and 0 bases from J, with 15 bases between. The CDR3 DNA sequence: TGCGCCAGCAGCCAGGCGGCAACGGGGAGCTCCTACGAGCAGTACATC. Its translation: CASSQAATGSSYEQYI.

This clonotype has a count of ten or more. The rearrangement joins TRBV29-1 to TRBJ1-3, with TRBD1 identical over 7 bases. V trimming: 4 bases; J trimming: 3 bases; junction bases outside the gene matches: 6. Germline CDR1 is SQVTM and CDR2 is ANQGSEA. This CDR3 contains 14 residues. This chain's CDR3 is CSVAEGARGNTIYF. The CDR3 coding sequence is TGCAGCGTTGCGGAGGGGGCGCGTGGAAACACCATATATTTT.

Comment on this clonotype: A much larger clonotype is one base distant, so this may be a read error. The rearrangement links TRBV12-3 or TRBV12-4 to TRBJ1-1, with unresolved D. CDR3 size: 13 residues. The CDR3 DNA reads TGTGGCAGCAGTAGCCAGGTTGGCACTGAAGCTTTCTTT. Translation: CGSSSQVGTEAFF.

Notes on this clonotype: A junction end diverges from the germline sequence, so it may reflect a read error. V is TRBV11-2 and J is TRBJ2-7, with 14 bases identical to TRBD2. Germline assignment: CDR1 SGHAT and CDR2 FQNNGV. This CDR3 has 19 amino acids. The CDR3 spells CASSPAGHWTSGRSYERYF. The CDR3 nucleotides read TGTGCCAGCAGCCCGGCCGGACATTGGACTAGCGGGAGGTCCTACGAGCGGTACTTC. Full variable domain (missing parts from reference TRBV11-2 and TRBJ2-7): EAGVAQSPRYKIIEKRQSVAFWCNPISGHATLYWYQQILGQGPKLLIQFQNNGVVDDSQLPKDRFSAERLKGVDSTLKIQPAKLEDSAVYLCASSPAGHWTSGRSYERYFGPGTRLTVT.

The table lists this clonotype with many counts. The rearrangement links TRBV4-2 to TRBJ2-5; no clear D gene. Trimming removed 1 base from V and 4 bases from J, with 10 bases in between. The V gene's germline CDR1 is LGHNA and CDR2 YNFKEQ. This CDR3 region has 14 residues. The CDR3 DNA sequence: TGTGCCAGCAGCCAAGCTGTTTTCGGAGAGACCCAGTACTTC. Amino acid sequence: CASSQAVFGETQYF.

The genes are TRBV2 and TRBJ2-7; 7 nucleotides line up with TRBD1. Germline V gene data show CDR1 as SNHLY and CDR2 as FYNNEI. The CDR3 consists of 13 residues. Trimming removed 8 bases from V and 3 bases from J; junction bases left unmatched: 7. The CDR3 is CASDTGEFYEQYF. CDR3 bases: TGTGCCAGCGATACAGGGGAATTCTACGAGCAGTACTTC.

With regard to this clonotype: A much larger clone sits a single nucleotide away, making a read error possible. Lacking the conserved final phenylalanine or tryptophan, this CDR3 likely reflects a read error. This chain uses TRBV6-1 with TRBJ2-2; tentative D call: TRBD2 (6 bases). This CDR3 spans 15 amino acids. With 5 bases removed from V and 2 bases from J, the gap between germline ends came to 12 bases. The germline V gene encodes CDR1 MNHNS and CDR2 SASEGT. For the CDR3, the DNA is TGTGCCAGCAGTTTCGAGCGGGTAAACACCGGGGAGCTGTTTTCT. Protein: CASSFERVNTGELFS.

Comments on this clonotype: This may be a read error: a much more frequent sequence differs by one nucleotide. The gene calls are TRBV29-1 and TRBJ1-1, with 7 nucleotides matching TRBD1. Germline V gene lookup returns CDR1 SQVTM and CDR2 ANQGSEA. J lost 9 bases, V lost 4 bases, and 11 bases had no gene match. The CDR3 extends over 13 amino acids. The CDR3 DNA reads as TGCAGCGTTGGAAGACAGGGTTGGACTAAAGCTTTCTTT. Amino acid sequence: CSVGRQGWTKAFF.

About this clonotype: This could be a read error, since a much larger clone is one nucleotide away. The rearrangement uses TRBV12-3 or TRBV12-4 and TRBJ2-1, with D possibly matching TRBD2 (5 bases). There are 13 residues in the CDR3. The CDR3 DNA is TGTGACAGCAGCAGCGGTTTTTACAATGAGCAGTTCTTC. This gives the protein CDSSSGFYNEQFF.

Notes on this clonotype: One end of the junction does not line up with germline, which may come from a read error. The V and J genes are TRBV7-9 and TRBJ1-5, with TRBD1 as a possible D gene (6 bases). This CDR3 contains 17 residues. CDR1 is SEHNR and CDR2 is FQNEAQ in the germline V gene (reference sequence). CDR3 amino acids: CACSARPGHNGNQPQHF. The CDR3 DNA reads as TGTGCCTGCAGCGCGCGCCCGGGACATAATGGCAATCAGCCCCAGCATTTT.

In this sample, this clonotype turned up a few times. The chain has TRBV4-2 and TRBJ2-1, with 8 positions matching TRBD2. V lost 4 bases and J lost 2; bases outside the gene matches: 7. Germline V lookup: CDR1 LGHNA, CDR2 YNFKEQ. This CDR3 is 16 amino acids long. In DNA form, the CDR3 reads TGTGCCAGCAGCCCGGACCTAGCGGGTCCCTACAATGAGCAGTTCTTC. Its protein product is CASSPDLAGPYNEQFF.

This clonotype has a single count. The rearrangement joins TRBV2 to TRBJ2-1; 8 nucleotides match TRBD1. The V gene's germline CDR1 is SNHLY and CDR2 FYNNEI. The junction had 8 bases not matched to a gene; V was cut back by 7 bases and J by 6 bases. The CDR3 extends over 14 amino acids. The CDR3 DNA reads TGTGCCAGCACTCCAGGGGGCTACCTCAATGAGCAGTTCTTC. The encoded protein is CASTPGGYLNEQFF.

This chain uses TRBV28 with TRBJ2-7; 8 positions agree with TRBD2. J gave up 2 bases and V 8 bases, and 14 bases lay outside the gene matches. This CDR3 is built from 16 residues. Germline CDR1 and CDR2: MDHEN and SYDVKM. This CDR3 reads CASAPGGRGRPYEQYF. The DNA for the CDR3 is TGTGCCAGCGCCCCGGGGGGGAGGGGCAGACCCTACGAGCAGTACTTC.

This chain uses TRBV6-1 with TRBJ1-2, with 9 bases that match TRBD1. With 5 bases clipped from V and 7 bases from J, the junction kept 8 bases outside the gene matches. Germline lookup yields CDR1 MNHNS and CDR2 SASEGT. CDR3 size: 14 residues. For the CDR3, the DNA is TGTGCCAGCAGTCCTGACAGGGGGGTAGGTGGCTACACCTTC. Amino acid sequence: CASSPDRGVGGYTF.

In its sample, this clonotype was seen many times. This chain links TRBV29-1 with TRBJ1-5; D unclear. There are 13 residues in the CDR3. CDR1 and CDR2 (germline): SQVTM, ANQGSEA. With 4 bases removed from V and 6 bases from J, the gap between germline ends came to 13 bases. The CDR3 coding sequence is TGCAGCGTTGCACGGGAAATCGGTCAGCCCCAGCATTTT. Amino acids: CSVAREIGQPQHF.

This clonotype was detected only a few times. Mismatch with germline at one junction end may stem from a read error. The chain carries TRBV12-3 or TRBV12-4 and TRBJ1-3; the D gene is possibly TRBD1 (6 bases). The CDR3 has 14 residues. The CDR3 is CASSFIGGGYTIYF. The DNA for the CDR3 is TGTGCCAGCAGCTTCATAGGGGGTGGATACACCATATATTTT.

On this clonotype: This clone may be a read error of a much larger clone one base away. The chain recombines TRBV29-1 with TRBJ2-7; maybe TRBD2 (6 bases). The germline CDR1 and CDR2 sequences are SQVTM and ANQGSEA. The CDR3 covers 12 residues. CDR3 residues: CIVESGPYEQYF. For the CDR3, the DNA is TGCATCGTTGAGAGCGGGCCCTACGAGCAGTACTTC.

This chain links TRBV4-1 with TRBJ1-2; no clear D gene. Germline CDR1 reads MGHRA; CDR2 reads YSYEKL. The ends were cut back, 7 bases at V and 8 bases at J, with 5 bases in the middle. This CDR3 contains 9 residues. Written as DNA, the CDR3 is TGCGCCAGCAAACCGGGCTACACCTTC. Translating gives CASKPGYTF.

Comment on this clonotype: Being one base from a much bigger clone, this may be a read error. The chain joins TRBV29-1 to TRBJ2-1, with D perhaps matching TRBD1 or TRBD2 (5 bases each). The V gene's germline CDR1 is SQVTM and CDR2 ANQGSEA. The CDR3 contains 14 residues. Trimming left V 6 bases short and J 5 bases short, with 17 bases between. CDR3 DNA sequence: TGCAGCGTACAGAACCCCACGGGGCACAATGAGCAGTTCTTC. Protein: CSVQNPTGHNEQFF.